This entry describes one T cell receptor beta chain. This clonotype is labeled hyperexpanded (1% or more). Its specific antigen is unknown. No much larger clonotype is one base removed from it; base qualities were not supplied. Using a mixed TRB-A/B primer pool, multiplex touch-down PCR amplified rearranged TRB sequences covering the V, D and J segments. Two consecutive PCR reactions with Phusion HS II polymerase added Illumina adapters and sample indices to the amplicons. After gel purification with the NucleoSpin Gel and PCR Clean-up kit, the amplicons were checked using Qubit and an Agilent 2100 Bioanalyzer. Libraries were sequenced on an Illumina MiSeq using 600-cycle, single-indexed, paired-end runs. The original pipeline was this. MiXCR versions 2.12 and 3.0.5 were used to process the TRB sequences. Each unique CDR3 nucleotide sequence counted as one clone, and only productive sequences with at least two reads were retained. The repertoire metrics were Shannon diversity, evenness, clonality (defined as one minus evenness), and alpha-parameterized diversity profiles covering alpha 0 to 5. The IGoR algorithm was used to calculate generation probabilities of clones in the paired pre- and post-chemotherapy samples. TCRdb passed the public sequencing reads through fastp at Q25 and MiXCR, retaining productive beta sequences. Every entry covers one CDR3 protein and lists the most common genes and DNA from its rows. TCRdb, rather than the study authors, made the V and J calls. This sample holds a few hundred distinct CDR3 sequences; 58% were observed only once. The ten largest clones add up to roughly two thirds of the sample.

The data were obtained in a study of T cell repertoires in aging, cancer and after chemotherapy (dated by TCRdb to the late 2010s). About the study as a whole: Donors spanned six age groups from 30 or younger to 70 or older, with at least three individuals per group. The complete dataset included around 9 million TCR reads. Alongside around 98 healthy donors serving as a reference group, the cohort included approximately 220 cancer patients, of whom some 94 had hematological cancers and fewer than 130 had solid cancers. Paired pre- and post-chemotherapy samples in the hematological group came from chronic lymphocytic leukemia patients treated with fludarabine- or bendamustine-based regimens. To look at immunoaging and at how T cells reconstitute after chemotherapy, the study profiled TCR beta repertoires in peripheral blood from both healthy donors and cancer patients.

Trimming takes 0 bases from V and 5 bases from J, and the germline ends sit 8 bases apart. The CDR3 covers 14 residues, taking in both the cysteine and the phenylalanine. Just the 42-base CDR3 DNA is kept, in frame starting at base 1. From a lookup of the germline V gene, CDR1 and CDR2 are SGHDT and YYEEEE. TCR beta rearrangements were amplified from genomic DNA isolated from peripheral blood, not from sorted cells or RNA. Overall study results and their limits: Compared with age-matched healthy donors, untreated patients with hematological or solid cancers had significantly lower TCR diversity and higher clonality in blood. Lymphoid organ infiltration was present in the hematological cancer patients, and this infiltration may itself impair thymic emigration or the expansion of peripheral T cells. In both cancer cohorts, the median generation probability rose over the chemotherapy interval, which suggests that the repertoire was reconstituted through rebound thymic output. In healthy donors, the drop in TCR diversity with age came mainly from a loss of richness, whereas in cancer patients a loss of evenness also played a part. According to the authors, the repertoire data do not permit conclusions about immunological memory after chemotherapy.

This sequence originates from a human donor with a blood cancer. In this chain, TRBV5-6 is recombined with TRBJ2-2, with a weak D call of TRBD2 (6 bases match). The sequencing input was blood. The DNA sequence is as follows: TGTGCCAGCAGCTTGGACGGGGGTACCGGGGAGCTGTTTTTT. It translates to CASSLDGGTGELFF. With all but the CDR3 taken from the reference TRBV5-6 and TRBJ2-2 genes, the full variable domain is: DAGVTQSPTHLIKTRGQQVTLRCSPKSGHDTVSWYQQALGQGPQFIFQYYEEEERQRGNFPDRFSGHQFPNYSSELNVNALLLGDSALYLCASSLDGGTGELFFGEGSRLTVL.